Listed below are T cell receptor beta chains from one sample, sequenced in a study of beta chain features in type 1 diabetes. Sequencing was performed with immunoSEQ multiplex PCR; in TCRdb, only in-frame clones are kept and a portion is missing. The table has about 330,000 clones, roughly 9.6% seen once; the top ten hold more than 0.015%. Sequences were obtained from naive CD4+ T cells from blood. These receptors originate from a woman aged 30 to 39 in good health. Both conserved end residues are part of each CDR3. Clone sizes are given selectively: once, few, many, or a class where the clone is expanded.

TRBV7-3,TRBJ2-7,few,CASSLWGDRGDEQYF
TRBV28,TRBJ2-7,few,CASSPPTGGVYEQYF
TRBV6-1,TRBJ1-2,few,CASISQGQSGYTF
TRBV6-5,TRBJ2-1,.,CASRLGQANEQFF
TRBV7-3,TRBJ2-1,few,CASSLSGTSVYNEQFF
TRBV7-9,TRBJ1-1,.,CASSLGVAEAFF
TRBV6-6,TRBJ2-7,few,CASTPAEQGVSEQYF
TRBV7-9,TRBJ2-1,few,CASSRILAGGDNEQFF
TRBV15,TRBJ2-3,.,CATSSQRSGITDTQYF
TRBV29-1,TRBJ2-5,few,CSVAVGEETQYF
TRBV25-1,TRBJ1-2,.,CASSEYQTGGYTF
TRBV30,TRBJ1-5,.,CAWSKTGQGPPHSNQPQHF
TRBV9,TRBJ2-1,.,CASSVAASGRHNEQFF
TRBV30,TRBJ2-1,few,CAGSRGGVSEQFF
TRBV9,TRBJ2-1,.,CASSAEEGLAGYNEQFF
TRBV7-2,TRBJ1-5,few,CASSLVHTRVNQPQHF
TRBV7-9,TRBJ2-7,few,CASSKGLVYEQYF